The rows below give T cell receptor beta chains drawn from one sample of a study of T cells in Graves' hyperthyroidism and ophthalmopathy. TCRdb analysed the multiplex PCR reads with MiXCR anew, one entry per CDR3 protein. The data show about 420,000 distinct CDR3 sequences, 15% to 18% seen once. Material for sequencing was blood. These receptors all come from a woman under 30 with Graves' hyperthyroidism. Each CDR3 is given with its conserved first and last residue. The D gene is left open where the match is weak. Not every row has a clone size; where given, it reads once, few, many or a size class.

cdr3_length d_call clone_size j_call v_call cdr3_aa cdr3_nt
18 TRBD1 many TRBJ1-3 TRBV6-2/TRBV6-3 CASRHRDRSSLSGNTIYF TGTGCCAGCAGACACCGGGACAGGAGCTCTCTCTCTGGAAACACCATATATTTT
12 - few TRBJ2-1 TRBV29-1 CSVDRSYNEQFF TGCAGCGTTGATCGGTCCTACAATGAGCAGTTCTTC
14 TRBD2 - TRBJ2-2 TRBV20-1 CSATGLAGTGELFF TGCAGTGCTACTGGACTAGCGGGCACCGGGGAGCTGTTTTTT
15 - few TRBJ2-1 TRBV19 CASNDGGTKGNEQFF TGTGCCAGTAATGACGGGGGCACGAAGGGGAATGAGCAGTTCTTC
16 - many TRBJ1-1 TRBV27 CASALGVGSVNTEAFF TGTGCCAGCGCCCTAGGGGTTGGGTCTGTGAACACTGAAGCTTTCTTT
15 - few TRBJ1-4 TRBV6-2/TRBV6-3 CASSTYEGPNEKLFF TGTGCCAGCAGTACCTATGAGGGACCAAATGAAAAACTGTTTTTT
12 - - TRBJ2-5 TRBV11-2 CASSEGSETQYF TGTGCCAGCAGCGAGGGGTCCGAGACCCAGTACTTC
13 - many TRBJ2-5 TRBV2 CASSEPGQETQYF TGTGCCAGCAGTGAACCTGGCCAAGAGACCCAGTACTTC
12 - - TRBJ1-1 TRBV29-1 CSVVGNREEAFF TGCAGCGTTGTGGGGAACAGGGAAGAAGCTTTCTTT
12 - - TRBJ1-1 TRBV6-2/TRBV6-3 CASSSGLFSAFF TGTGCCAGCAGTTCCGGGCTTTTCTCGGCTTTCTTT
12 - many TRBJ2-1 TRBV2 CASSAGENEQFF TGTGCCAGCAGCGCCGGGGAGAATGAGCAGTTCTTC
13 - - TRBJ2-1 TRBV7-3 CASSSDDYNEQFF TGTGCCAGCAGCTCGGATGATTACAATGAGCAGTTCTTC
12 TRBD2 few TRBJ2-5 TRBV2 CATRTSGETQYF TGTGCCACCCGGACTAGTGGCGAGACCCAGTACTTC
15 TRBD1 many TRBJ2-7 TRBV13 CASSSSGTGPYEQYF TGTGCCAGCAGCTCGTCCGGGACAGGGCCCTACGAGCAGTACTTC
14 - many TRBJ2-1 TRBV27 CASGTHGIYNEQFF TGTGCCAGCGGGACTCACGGAATCTACAATGAGCAGTTCTTC
13 - - TRBJ1-2 TRBV2 CASRGDPHCGYTF TGTGCCAGCAGGGGGGACCCACACTGTGGCTACACCTTC
14 - once TRBJ1-5 TRBV4-3 CVSSQDPGDRPQHF TGCGTCAGCAGCCAAGATCCGGGGGACCGGCCCCAGCATTTT
14 TRBD1 - TRBJ2-3 TRBV19 CASSNGQGTDTQYF TGTGCCAGTAGTAACGGACAGGGAACAGATACGCAGTATTTT
14 TRBD1 - TRBJ1-5 TRBV24-1 CATSGTGGNQPQHF TGTGCCACCAGTGGGACAGGGGGAAATCAGCCCCAGCATTTT